Each of the 2 T cell receptor beta chains below was sequenced from the same sample in a study of T cell repertoires in cytomegalovirus infection. TCRdb redid the calling of the reads with MiXCR, one entry per CDR3 protein. The repertoire includes about 360,000 distinct CDR3 sequences, less than 20% of them detected once, and about 10% sits in the top ten. Source material: PBMCs. The receptors stem from a human donor in good health (CMV status not recorded). Some clones in this sample may be carry-over from other donors' samples.

This clonotype turned up a few times. The chain employs TRBV10-3 and TRBJ2-5; TRBD1 might be the D (6 bases). Per germline, CDR1 ENHRY and CDR2 SYGVKD. The ends were cut back, 5 bases at V and 4 bases at J, with 23 bases in the middle. The CDR3 runs to 17 residues. The CDR3 nucleotides read TGTGCCATCAGTCAAATGCCGGGGAAACAGGGCCGAGAGACCCAGTACTTC. Residues: CAISQMPGKQGRETQYF.

This sequence joins TRBV7-2 and TRBJ1-5, with 7 bases fitting TRBD1. CDR3 length: 14 amino acids. The germline V gene encodes CDR1 SGHTA and CDR2 FQGNSA. V dropped 3 bases and J dropped 7; count of bases not matched to a gene: 6. The CDR3 nucleotides are TGTGCCAGCAGCTTCAGGGGGGGCGTCCAGCCCCAGCATTTT. The encoded protein is CASSFRGGVQPQHF.